A single sample gave rise to the 25 T cell receptor beta chains below, sequenced in a study of beta chain features in type 1 diabetes. Sequenced material consisted of expressed TCRB transcripts (all of the isolated RNA was reverse transcribed). Method: immunoSEQ multiplex PCR; TCRdb's copy keeps in-frame clones and lacks some. The data hold some 240,000 clones, with 11% observed a single time. Specimen: central memory CD4+ T cells from blood. The origin of the receptors is a man between 18 and 29 years old in good health.

This clone was observed at least ten times. J is TRBJ2-1 and V is TRBV13; tentative D call: TRBD2 (5 bases). The V end lost 5 bases, the J end lost 1 base, and 12 bases lay between the germline ends. This CDR3 is built from 15 residues. The V gene's germline CDR1 is PRHDT and CDR2 FYEKMQ (reference sequence). This CDR3 is CASSPSWRSYNEQFF. CDR3 DNA sequence: TGTGCCAGCAGCCCTAGCTGGCGGTCCTACAATGAGCAGTTCTTC.

The chain links TRBV11-2 to TRBJ2-2; D not certain. Germline lookup yields CDR1 SGHAT and CDR2 FQNNGV. V lost 1 base and J 5 bases, leaving 5 bases between the germline ends. The CDR3 sequence is 13 residues long. The CDR3 sequence: CASSLAGTGELFF. In DNA, the CDR3 is TGTGCCAGCAGCTTAGCCGGGACCGGGGAGCTGTTTTTT. Filled out from reference TRBV11-2 and TRBJ2-2, the complete variable domain reads EAGVAQSPRYKIIEKRQSVAFWCNPISGHATLYWYQQILGQGPKLLIQFQNNGVVDDSQLPKDRFSAERLKGVDSTLKIQPAKLEDSAVYLCASSLAGTGELFFGEGSRLTVL.

The rearrangement links TRBV30 to TRBJ2-5; D possibly corresponds to TRBD1 (6 bases). The CDR3 runs to 13 residues. The germline V gene encodes CDR1 GTSNPN and CDR2 SVGIG (reference sequence). V lost 4 bases, J lost 4 bases, and 13 bases lay in between. The CDR3 loop is CAWTAGDGETQYF. CDR3 sequence (DNA): TGTGCCTGGACGGCAGGGGATGGAGAGACCCAGTACTTC. Combining the CDR3 with reference TRBV30 and TRBJ2-5 gives the whole variable domain SQTIHQWPATLVQPVGSPLSLECTVEGTSNPNLYWYRQAAGRGLQLLFYSVGIGQISSEVPQNLSASRPQDRQFILSSKKLLLSDSGFYLCAWTAGDGETQYFGPGTRLLVL.

The chain is built from TRBV5-5 and TRBJ2-7; tentatively, D is TRBD1 or TRBD2 (7 bases each). The CDR3 covers 16 residues. The ends were cut back, 1 base at V and 0 bases at J, with 14 bases in the middle. CDR1 and CDR2 from the germline V gene are SGHKS and YYEKEE (reference sequence). This CDR3 is CASSLQGGGTSYEQYF. The CDR3 bases are TGTGCCAGCAGCTTGCAGGGGGGAGGGACCTCCTACGAGCAGTACTTC.

The chain combines TRBV7-3 with TRBJ2-3; maybe TRBD2 (5 bases). V lost 5 bases to trimming and J lost 4 bases, with 13 bases between them. Germline CDR1 and CDR2: SGHTA and FQGTGA. CDR3 size: 14 residues. The CDR3, as DNA: TGTGCCAGCAGCATACTAGTACGTTCAGATACGCAGTATTTT. Its translation is CASSILVRSDTQYF.

V usage is TRBV5-1 and J usage is TRBJ1-3; D unresolved. The CDR3 covers 14 residues. The V and J ends lost 3 bases and 0 bases respectively, with 7 bases between them. Germline lookup yields CDR1 SGHRS and CDR2 YFSETQ. CDR3: CASSYDNSGNTIYF. CDR3 DNA: TGCGCCAGCAGCTATGACAACTCTGGAAACACCATATATTTT.

The rearrangement joins TRBV5-1 to TRBJ2-7; 10 nucleotides match TRBD1. V lost 4 bases to trimming and J lost 2 bases; unmatched junction nucleotides: 3. Germline CDR1 is SGHRS and CDR2 is YFSETQ. The CDR3 contains 14 residues. In nucleotides, the CDR3 is TGCGCCAGCAGCACCGGGACAGGGGCCTACGAGCAGTACTTC. Protein product: CASSTGTGAYEQYF. The complete variable domain, with remaining parts taken from reference TRBV5-1 and TRBJ2-7, reads KAGVTQTPRYLIKTRGQQVTLSCSPISGHRSVSWYQQTPGQGLQFLFEYFSETQRNKGNFPGRFSGRQFSNSRSEMNVSTLELGDSALYLCASSTGTGAYEQYFGPGTRLTVT.

This clone was observed a handful of times. This probably arose from a read error, given a far larger clone one base away. The chain is built from TRBV29-1 and TRBJ2-7; 9 bases line up with TRBD1. This CDR3 comprises 13 residues. Germline assignment: CDR1 SQVTM and CDR2 ANQGSEA. V shed 1 base and J 6 bases; nucleotides not matched to a gene: 4. CDR3 amino acids: CSVEVGQGLEQYF. In DNA, the CDR3 is TGCAGCGTTGAAGTGGGACAGGGACTCGAGCAGTACTTC.

This clone has more than one count but fewer than ten. This chain links TRBV4-2 with TRBJ2-1; 11 bases align to TRBD1. The V gene end was trimmed by 5 bases and the J gene end by 5 bases; junction bases not matched to a gene: 8. This CDR3 spans 16 amino acids. Looked up from germline, CDR1 is LGHNA and CDR2 is YNFKEQ. The CDR3 nucleotides read TGTGCCAGCAGCTATGCCCGGGACAGGGGGGACAATGAGCAGTTCTTC. Its translation is CASSYARDRGDNEQFF.

This clone turned up a few times. V gene TRBV7-2 combines with J gene TRBJ2-7, with 12 bases identical to TRBD2. Germline assignment: CDR1 SGHTA and CDR2 FQGNSA. CDR3 length: 13 residues. V trimming: 4 bases; J trimming: 6 bases; junction bases outside the gene matches: 1. CDR3 sequence (DNA): TGTGCCAGCAGCTCTAGCGGGAGGGCCGAGCAGTACTTC. It codes for CASSSSGRAEQYF. Based on the CDR3 plus reference TRBV7-2 and TRBJ2-7, the full variable domain is GAGVSQSPSNKVTEKGKDVELRCDPISGHTALYWYRQSLGQGLEFLIYFQGNSAPDKSGLPSDRFSAERTGGSVSTLTIQRTQQEDSAVYLCASSSSGRAEQYFGPGTRLTVT.

This clone was detected many times. This chain joins TRBV11-2 and TRBJ2-3, with D possibly TRBD2 on 5 matching bases. With 3 bases removed from V and 1 base from J, the gap between germline ends came to 14 bases. Germline V gene sequence: CDR1 SGHAT, CDR2 FQNNGV. CDR3 length: 16 amino acids. CDR3 sequence reads: CASSFSLTGGTDTQYF. The CDR3 DNA follows: TGTGCCAGCAGCTTTTCCCTAACCGGGGGCACAGATACGCAGTATTTT.

The rearrangement joins TRBV27 to TRBJ1-1; D is uncertain. Trimming removed 6 bases at V and 5 bases at J, with 16 bases between. The length of the CDR3 is 14 residues. Germline V gene data show CDR1 as MNHEY and CDR2 as SMNVEV (reference sequence). This CDR3 reads CASSSSTSRTEAFF. In nucleotides, the CDR3 is TGTGCCAGCAGCTCTTCGACGAGCCGAACTGAAGCTTTCTTT.

The chain uses TRBV10-1 and TRBJ2-7; weak D call: TRBD1 (5 bases). The CDR3 is 14 amino acids. Per germline, CDR1 WNHNN and CDR2 SYGVQD (reference sequence). The V end was cut by 0 bases, the J end by 2 bases, with 8 bases between. In DNA, the CDR3 is TGCGCCAGCAGTGAGTCTTACAGGCCCTACGAGCAGTACTTC. Protein product: CASSESYRPYEQYF.

This clone has more than one count but fewer than ten. The chain carries TRBV7-2 and TRBJ2-1; TRBD2 matches at 7 bases. After removal of 6 bases from V and 3 bases from J, the junction contained 11 bases not matched to a gene. Germline V gene lookup returns CDR1 SGHTA and CDR2 FQGNSA. The CDR3 is 16 residues long. In DNA, the CDR3 is TGTGCCAGCAGGACCACCCGGGCTAGCGGCTACAATGAGCAGTTCTTC. Its translation is CASRTTRASGYNEQFF.

In this sample, this clone turned up many times. Compared with germline, one end of the junction differs, possibly owing to a read error. The chain uses TRBV6-6 and TRBJ2-7; 9 positions match TRBD1. The CDR3 extends over 14 amino acids. CDR1 and CDR2 from the germline V gene are MNHNY and SVGAGI (reference sequence). CDR3 in DNA: TGTGCCAGCAGGCCCCTGGGACAGGGCTACAAGCAGTACTTC. Its protein is CASRPLGQGYKQYF.

This clone was seen a handful of times. This chain links TRBV6-5 with TRBJ2-7; the D gene is possibly TRBD1 (5 bases). This CDR3 is 11 amino acids long. Germline loops: CDR1 MNHEY, CDR2 SVGAGI. V was cut by 8 bases and J by 7 bases, with 12 bases left in between. CDR3 bases: TGTGCCAGCCGCGACAGAGGAGAGCAGTACTTC. It encodes CASRDRGEQYF.

The V gene is TRBV11-3, the J gene TRBJ2-3; 10 bases align to TRBD1. Germline values: CDR1 SGHNT, CDR2 YENEEA. V lost 5 bases and J lost 4; bases outside the gene matches: 3. This CDR3 has 14 residues. The CDR3 DNA follows: TGTGCCAGCAGCCCCGGACAGGGGGCAGATACGCAGTATTTT. This gives the protein CASSPGQGADTQYF.

As DNA, the CDR3 is TGTGCCAGCAGCGAGGGGGCTGGGCGCTGGGTCTACGAGCAGTACTTC. Translating it yields CASSEGAGRWVYEQYF. This chain uses TRBV13 with TRBJ2-7; 7 bases agree with TRBD1. The CDR3 contains 16 residues. Looked up from germline, CDR1 is PRHDT and CDR2 is FYEKMQ (reference sequence). Trimming removed 5 bases from V and 3 bases from J; junction bases left unmatched: 13. The full variable domain, its missing parts supplied by reference TRBV13 and TRBJ2-7, is AAGVIQSPRHLIKEKRETATLKCYPIPRHDTVYWYQQGPGQDPQFLISFYEKMQSDKGSIPDRFSAQQFSDYHSELNMSSLELGDSALYFCASSEGAGRWVYEQYFGPGTRLTVT.

This clone was observed a handful of times. The V and J genes are TRBV7-3 and TRBJ2-2, with TRBD1 matching over 8 bases. Germline CDR1 reads SGHTA; CDR2 reads FQGTGA. Germline trimming cut 5 bases from V and 5 bases from J; bases unmatched to any gene: 7. CDR3 length equals 15 residues. CDR3 amino acids: CASSPRTGQTGELFF. The CDR3 bases are TGTGCCAGCAGCCCCCGGACAGGGCAGACCGGGGAGCTGTTTTTT.

This clone was recorded many times. The J gene is TRBJ2-5, the V gene TRBV9; 7 positions agree with TRBD1. The germline V gene has CDR1 SGDLS and CDR2 YYNGEE. Trimming at V came to 0 bases and at J to 5 bases, leaving 1 base not matched to a gene. CDR3 length: 13 amino acids. The CDR3 is CASSVEGQETQYF. CDR3 in DNA: TGTGCCAGCAGCGTAGAGGGACAGGAGACCCAGTACTTC. The whole variable domain, filled in from reference TRBV9 and TRBJ2-5, reads DSGVTQTPKHLITATGQRVTLRCSPRSGDLSVYWYQQSLDQGLQFLIQYYNGEERAKGNILERFSAQQFPDLHSELNLSSLELGDSALYFCASSVEGQETQYFGPGTRLLVL.

This clone was recorded a few times. This chain connects TRBV10-3 to TRBJ2-3, with 8 bases identical to TRBD2. Per the germline V gene, CDR1 is ENHRY and CDR2 is SYGVKD. The CDR3 runs 19 residues. V gave up 6 bases and J gave up 5 bases; unmatched junction bases: 22. The CDR3 protein is CAIRSPIMSGSSPGDTQYF. As DNA, the CDR3 is TGTGCCATCAGAAGTCCGATAATGAGCGGGAGCTCCCCCGGAGATACGCAGTATTTT.

This clone was picked up one time. This chain links TRBV5-1 with TRBJ2-1, with 9 bases lining up with TRBD2. Germline values: CDR1 SGHRS, CDR2 YFSETQ. CDR3 length: 15 amino acids. Trimming took 0 bases from V and 3 from J; bases not matched to a gene: 1. This chain's CDR3 is CASSLDSGSYNEQFF. CDR3 bases: TGCGCCAGCAGCTTGGATAGCGGGAGCTACAATGAGCAGTTCTTC. The full variable domain, its missing parts supplied by reference TRBV5-1 and TRBJ2-1, is KAGVTQTPRYLIKTRGQQVTLSCSPISGHRSVSWYQQTPGQGLQFLFEYFSETQRNKGNFPGRFSGRQFSNSRSEMNVSTLELGDSALYLCASSLDSGSYNEQFFGPGTRLTVL.

This clone occurred a few times. V gene TRBV5-1 combines with J gene TRBJ2-7; 9 bases map to TRBD2. Germline V gene data show CDR1 as SGHRS and CDR2 as YFSETQ. This CDR3 is 15 amino acids long. The J segment lost 2 bases and the V segment lost 4 bases, leaving 7 bases of the junction unmatched. The CDR3 here is CASSPTSGPTYEQYF. In DNA form, the CDR3 reads TGCGCCAGCAGCCCTACTAGCGGGCCTACCTACGAGCAGTACTTC. Full variable domain (remainder filled in from reference TRBV5-1 and TRBJ2-7): KAGVTQTPRYLIKTRGQQVTLSCSPISGHRSVSWYQQTPGQGLQFLFEYFSETQRNKGNFPGRFSGRQFSNSRSEMNVSTLELGDSALYLCASSPTSGPTYEQYFGPGTRLTVT.

This clone was detected a few times. The CDR3 region is CASSLAWDNEQFF. The CDR3 DNA reads as TGTGCCAGCAGCTTAGCTTGGGACAATGAGCAGTTCTTC. The chain has TRBV7-9 and TRBJ2-1, with D uncertain. CDR3 length: 13 amino acids. Per germline, CDR1 SEHNR and CDR2 FQNEAQ (reference sequence). Trimming removed 0 bases at V and 5 bases at J, with 5 bases between.

CDR3: CASSPDRGTSYNEQFF. CDR3 DNA sequence: TGTGCCAGCTCACCGGACAGGGGGACCTCCTACAATGAGCAGTTCTTC. The V and J genes are TRBV18 and TRBJ2-1; 10 bases line up with TRBD1. The CDR3 is 16 amino acids. V lost 3 bases to trimming and J lost 0 bases; unmatched junction nucleotides: 2. Germline V gene sequence: CDR1 KGHSH, CDR2 LQKENI.